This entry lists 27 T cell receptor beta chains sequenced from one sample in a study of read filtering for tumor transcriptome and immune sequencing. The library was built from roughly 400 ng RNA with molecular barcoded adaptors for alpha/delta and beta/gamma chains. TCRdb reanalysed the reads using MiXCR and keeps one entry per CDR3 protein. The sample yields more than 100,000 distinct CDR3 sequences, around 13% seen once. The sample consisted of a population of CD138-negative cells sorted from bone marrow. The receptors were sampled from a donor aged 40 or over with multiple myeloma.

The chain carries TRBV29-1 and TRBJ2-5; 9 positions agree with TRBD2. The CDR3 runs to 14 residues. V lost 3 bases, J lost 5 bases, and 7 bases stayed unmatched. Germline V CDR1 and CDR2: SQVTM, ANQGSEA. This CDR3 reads CSVDVAGVLETQYF. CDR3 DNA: TGCAGCGTTGATGTAGCGGGAGTTCTTGAGACCCAGTACTTC.

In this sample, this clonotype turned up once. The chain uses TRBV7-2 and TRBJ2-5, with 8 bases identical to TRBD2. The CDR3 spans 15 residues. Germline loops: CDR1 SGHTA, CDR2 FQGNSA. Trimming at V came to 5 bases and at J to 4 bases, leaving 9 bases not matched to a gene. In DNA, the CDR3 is TGTGCCAGCAGCCCCCTGTTCGGGGGGGGAGAGACCCAGTACTTC. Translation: CASSPLFGGGETQYF.

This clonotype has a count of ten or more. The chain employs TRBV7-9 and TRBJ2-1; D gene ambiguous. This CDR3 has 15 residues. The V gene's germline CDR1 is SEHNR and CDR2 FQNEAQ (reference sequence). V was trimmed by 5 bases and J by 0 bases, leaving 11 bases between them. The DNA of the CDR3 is TGTGCCAGCAGCCGCGTCCTAGGCTCCTACAATGAGCAGTTCTTC. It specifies CASSRVLGSYNEQFF.

The CDR3 DNA sequence: TGCAGCGTTCGGGACGTGGGAGCTTTCTTT. Protein product: CSVRDVGAFF. The chain links TRBV29-1 to TRBJ1-1; weak D call: TRBD1 (5 bases). Germline V CDR1 and CDR2: SQVTM, ANQGSEA. V lost 5 bases, J lost 10 bases, and 11 bases lay in between. The CDR3 runs 10 residues.

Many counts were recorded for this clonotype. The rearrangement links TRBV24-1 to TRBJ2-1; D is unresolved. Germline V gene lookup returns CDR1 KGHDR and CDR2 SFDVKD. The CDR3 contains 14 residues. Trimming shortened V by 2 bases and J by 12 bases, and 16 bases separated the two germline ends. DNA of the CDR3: TGTGCCACCAGTGATTATCACCAGGCGGCCGGGCAGTTCTTC. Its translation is CATSDYHQAAGQFF.

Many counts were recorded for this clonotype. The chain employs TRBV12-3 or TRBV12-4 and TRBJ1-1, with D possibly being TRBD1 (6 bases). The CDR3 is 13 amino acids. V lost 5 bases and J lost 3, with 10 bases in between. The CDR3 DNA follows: TGTGCCAGCAGTCTCCGACAGGACACTGAAGCTTTCTTT. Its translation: CASSLRQDTEAFF.

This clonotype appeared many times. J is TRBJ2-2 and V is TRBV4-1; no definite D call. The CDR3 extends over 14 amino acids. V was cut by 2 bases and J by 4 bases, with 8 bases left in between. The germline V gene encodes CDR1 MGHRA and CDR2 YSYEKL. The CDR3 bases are TGCGCCAGCAGCCAACTTTCCACCACCGGGGAGCTGTTTTTT. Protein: CASSQLSTTGELFF.

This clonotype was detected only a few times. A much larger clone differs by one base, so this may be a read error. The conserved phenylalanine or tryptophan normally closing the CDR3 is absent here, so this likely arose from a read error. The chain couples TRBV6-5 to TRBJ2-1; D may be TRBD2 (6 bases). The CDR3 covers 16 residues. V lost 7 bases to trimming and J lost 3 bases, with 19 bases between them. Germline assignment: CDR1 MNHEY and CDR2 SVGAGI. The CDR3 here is CASTPGPGLVYNEQFL. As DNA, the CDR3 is TGTGCCAGCACCCCCGGCCCGGGACTCGTCTACAATGAGCAGTTCCTC.

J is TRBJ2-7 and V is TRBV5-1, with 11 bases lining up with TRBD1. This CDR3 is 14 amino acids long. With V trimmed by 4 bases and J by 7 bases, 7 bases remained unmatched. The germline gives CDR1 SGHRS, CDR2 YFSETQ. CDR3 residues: CASSQDRGLEEQYF. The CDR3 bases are TGCGCCAGCAGCCAGGACAGGGGGCTAGAGGAGCAGTACTTC.

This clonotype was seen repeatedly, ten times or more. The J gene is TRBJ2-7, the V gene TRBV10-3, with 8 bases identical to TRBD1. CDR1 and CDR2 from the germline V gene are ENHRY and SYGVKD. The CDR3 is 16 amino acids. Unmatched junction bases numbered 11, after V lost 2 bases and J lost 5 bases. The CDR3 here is CAISERVRGRLDEQYF. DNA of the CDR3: TGTGCCATCAGTGAGAGGGTCAGGGGGCGCCTGGACGAGCAGTACTTC.

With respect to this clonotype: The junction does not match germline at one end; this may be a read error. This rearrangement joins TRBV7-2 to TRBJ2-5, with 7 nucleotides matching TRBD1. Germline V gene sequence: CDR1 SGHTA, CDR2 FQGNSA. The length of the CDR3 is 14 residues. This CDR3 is CASSSGQVQVTQYF. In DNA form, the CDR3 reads TGTGCCAGCAGCTCCGGACAGGTACAAGTGACCCAGTACTTC. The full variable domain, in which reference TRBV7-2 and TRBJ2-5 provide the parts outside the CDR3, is GAGVSQSPSNKVTEKGKDVELRCDPISGHTALYWYRQSLGQGLEFLIYFQGNSAPDKSGLPSDRFSAERTGGSVSTLTIQRTQQEDSAVYLCASSSGQVQVTQYFGPGTRLLVL.

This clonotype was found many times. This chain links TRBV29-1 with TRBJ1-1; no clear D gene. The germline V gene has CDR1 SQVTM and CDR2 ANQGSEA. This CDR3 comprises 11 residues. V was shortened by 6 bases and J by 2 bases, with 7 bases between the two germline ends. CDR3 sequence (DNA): TGCAGCGTCCTCATAAACACTGAAGCTTTCTTT. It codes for CSVLINTEAFF.

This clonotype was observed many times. In nucleotides, the CDR3 is TGTGCCAGCAGCTTGGAGGTTAACTATGGCTACACCTTC. Translation gives CASSLEVNYGYTF. V is TRBV7-9 and J is TRBJ1-2; no reliable D call. The CDR3 runs 13 residues. Trimming removed 3 bases at V and 1 base at J, with 6 bases between. CDR1 and CDR2 from the germline V gene are SEHNR and FQNEAQ (reference sequence).

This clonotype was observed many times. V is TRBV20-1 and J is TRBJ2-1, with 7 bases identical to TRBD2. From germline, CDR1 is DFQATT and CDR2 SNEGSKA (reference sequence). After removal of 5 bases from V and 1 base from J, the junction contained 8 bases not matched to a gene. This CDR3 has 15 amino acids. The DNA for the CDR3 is TGCAGTGCTCCCGGGACTACGAAATCCTACAATGAGCAGTTCTTC. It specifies CSAPGTTKSYNEQFF.

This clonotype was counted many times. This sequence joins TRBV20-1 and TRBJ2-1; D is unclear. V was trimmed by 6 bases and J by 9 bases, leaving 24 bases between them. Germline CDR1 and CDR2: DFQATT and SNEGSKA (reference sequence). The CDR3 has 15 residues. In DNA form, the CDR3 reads TGCAGTGCCACTCCTTCCAAGGGTATTGGCTCTGAGCAGTTCTTC. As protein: CSATPSKGIGSEQFF.

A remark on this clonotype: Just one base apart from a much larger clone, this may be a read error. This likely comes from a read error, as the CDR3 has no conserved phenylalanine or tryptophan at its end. The CDR3 here is CSVIQGTDTQYL. CDR3 in DNA: TGCAGCGTGATCCAAGGAACGGATACGCAGTATCTT. V usage is TRBV29-1 and J usage is TRBJ2-3; D remains unclear. V lost 6 bases and J 6 bases, leaving 13 bases between the germline ends. Germline V gene data show CDR1 as SQVTM and CDR2 as ANQGSEA. CDR3 length: 12 residues.

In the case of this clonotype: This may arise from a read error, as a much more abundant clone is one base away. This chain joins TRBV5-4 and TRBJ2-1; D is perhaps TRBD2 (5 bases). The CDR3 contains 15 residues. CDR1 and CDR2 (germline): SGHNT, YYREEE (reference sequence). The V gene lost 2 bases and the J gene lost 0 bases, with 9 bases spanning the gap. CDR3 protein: CASSLGLYSYNEQFF. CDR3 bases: TGTGCCAGCAGCTTAGGACTCTACTCCTACAATGAGCAGTTCTTC.

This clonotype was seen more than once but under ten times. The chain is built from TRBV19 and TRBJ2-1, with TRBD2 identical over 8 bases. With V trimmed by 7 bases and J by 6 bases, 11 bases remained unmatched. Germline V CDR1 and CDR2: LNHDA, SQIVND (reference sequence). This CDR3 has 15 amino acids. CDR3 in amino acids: CASTALAGRSNEQFF. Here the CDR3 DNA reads TGTGCCAGTACCGCCTTAGCGGGAAGGTCCAATGAGCAGTTCTTC.

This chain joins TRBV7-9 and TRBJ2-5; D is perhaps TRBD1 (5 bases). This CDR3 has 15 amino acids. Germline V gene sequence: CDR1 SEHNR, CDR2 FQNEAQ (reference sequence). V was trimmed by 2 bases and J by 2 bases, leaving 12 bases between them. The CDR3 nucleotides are TGTGCCAGCAGCTTACGCAGGGCGGAGCAAGAGACCCAGTACTTC. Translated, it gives CASSLRRAEQETQYF.

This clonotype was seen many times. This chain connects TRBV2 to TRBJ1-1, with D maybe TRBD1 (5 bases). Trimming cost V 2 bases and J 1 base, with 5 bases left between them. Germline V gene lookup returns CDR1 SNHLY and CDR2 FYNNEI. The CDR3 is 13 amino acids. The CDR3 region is CASSEQGNTEAFF. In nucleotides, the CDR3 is TGTGCCAGCAGTGAACAGGGGAACACTGAAGCTTTCTTT. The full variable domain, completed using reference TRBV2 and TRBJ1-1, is EPEVTQTPSHQVTQMGQEVILRCVPISNHLYFYWYRQILGQKVEFLVSFYNNEISEKSEIFDDQFSVERPDGSNFTLKIRSTKLEDSAMYFCASSEQGNTEAFFGQGTRLTVV.

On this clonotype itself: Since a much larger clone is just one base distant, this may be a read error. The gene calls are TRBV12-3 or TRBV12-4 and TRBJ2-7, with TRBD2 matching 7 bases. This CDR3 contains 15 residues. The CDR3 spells CASSLSGGLRYEEYF. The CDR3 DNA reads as TGTGCCAGCAGTTTATCGGGGGGTTTACGGTACGAGGAGTACTTC.

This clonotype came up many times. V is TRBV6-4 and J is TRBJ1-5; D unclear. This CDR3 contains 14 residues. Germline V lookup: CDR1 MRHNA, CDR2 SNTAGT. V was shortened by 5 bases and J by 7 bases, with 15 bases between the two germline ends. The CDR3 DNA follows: TGTGCCAGCAGTCGAACCGGGGTCGGGCAGCCCCAGCATTTT. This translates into CASSRTGVGQPQHF.

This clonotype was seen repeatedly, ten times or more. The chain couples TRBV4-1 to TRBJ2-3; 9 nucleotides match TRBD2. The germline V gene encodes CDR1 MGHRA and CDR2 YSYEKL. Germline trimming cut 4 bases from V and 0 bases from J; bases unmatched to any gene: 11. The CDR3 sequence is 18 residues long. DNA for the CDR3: TGCGCCAGCAGCCCACAGCCCAGCGGGGGGACTAGCACAGATACGCAGTATTTT. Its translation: CASSPQPSGGTSTDTQYF.

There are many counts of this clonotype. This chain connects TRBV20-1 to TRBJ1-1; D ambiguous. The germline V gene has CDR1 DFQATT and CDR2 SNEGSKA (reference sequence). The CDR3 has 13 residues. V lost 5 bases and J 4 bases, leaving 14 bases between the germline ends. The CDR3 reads CSAASEVGTEAFF. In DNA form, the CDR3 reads TGCAGTGCTGCGTCCGAGGTGGGCACTGAAGCTTTCTTT.

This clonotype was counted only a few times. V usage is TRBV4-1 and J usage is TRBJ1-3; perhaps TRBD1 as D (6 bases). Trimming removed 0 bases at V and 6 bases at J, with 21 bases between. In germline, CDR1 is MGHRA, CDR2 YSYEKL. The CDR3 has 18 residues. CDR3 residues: CASSQDPAGAGVENTIYF. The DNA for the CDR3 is TGCGCCAGCAGCCAAGACCCTGCAGGGGCAGGGGTTGAAAACACCATATATTTT.

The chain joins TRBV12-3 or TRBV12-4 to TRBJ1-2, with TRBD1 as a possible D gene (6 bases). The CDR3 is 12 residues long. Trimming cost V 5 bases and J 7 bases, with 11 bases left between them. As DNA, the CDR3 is TGTGCCAGCAGTCCTTACAGGGCTGGCTACACCTTC. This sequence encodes CASSPYRAGYTF.

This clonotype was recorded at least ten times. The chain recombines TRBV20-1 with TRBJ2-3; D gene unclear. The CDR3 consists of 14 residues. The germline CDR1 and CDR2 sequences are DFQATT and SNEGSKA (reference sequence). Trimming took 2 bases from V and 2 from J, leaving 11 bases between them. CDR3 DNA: TGCAGTGCTAGAACCGGCGAGTCCACAGATACGCAGTATTTT. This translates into CSARTGESTDTQYF.